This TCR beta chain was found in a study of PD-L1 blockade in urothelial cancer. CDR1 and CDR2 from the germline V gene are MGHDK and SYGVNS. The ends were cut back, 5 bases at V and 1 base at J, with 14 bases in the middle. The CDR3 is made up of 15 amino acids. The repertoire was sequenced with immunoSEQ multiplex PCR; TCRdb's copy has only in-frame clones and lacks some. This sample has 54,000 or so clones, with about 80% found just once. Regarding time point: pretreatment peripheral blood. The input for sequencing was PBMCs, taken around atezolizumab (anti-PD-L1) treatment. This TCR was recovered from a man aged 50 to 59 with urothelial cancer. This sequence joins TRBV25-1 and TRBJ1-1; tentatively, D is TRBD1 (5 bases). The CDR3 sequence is CASSPGIVGNTEAFF. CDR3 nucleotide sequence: TGTGCCAGCAGTCCAGGGATAGTAGGGAACACTGAAGCTTTCTTT. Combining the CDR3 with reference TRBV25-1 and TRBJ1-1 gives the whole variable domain EADIYQTPRYLVIGTGKKITLECSQTMGHDKMYWYQQDPGMELHLIHYSYGVNSTEKGDLSSESTVSRIRTEHFPLTLESARPSHTSQYLCASSPGIVGNTEAFFGQGTRLTVV.